This note documents a single TCR beta chain sequence. Its target is not known. V was pared by 5 bases and J by 4 bases, with 14 bases between. Germline V gene lookup returns CDR1 SGHVS and CDR2 FNYEAQ. This CDR3 region has 14 residues. Repertoires were generated with immunoSEQ multiplex PCR, while TCRdb's copy carries only in-frame clones and drops some. The table has about 22,000 clones, approximately 91% seen once; the top ten hold roughly 20%. This sample was taken from a study of T cells in localized non-small cell lung cancer. The study, taken as a whole, reports: The highest T cell clonality was in uninvolved adjacent lung, above tumor. Adjacent lung exhibited a median of about 50 among the 100 most abundant tumor clones. In the blood, greater T cell density corresponded to longer overall survival.

The sequenced sample was PBMCs, obtained before any cancer treatment. The sequence came from a man aged 35 to 70 with stage II squamous cell lung carcinoma. The chain links TRBV7-6 to TRBJ1-1; D is uncertain. The CDR3 DNA follows: TGTGCCAGCAGCCGCCGAGTTGTGGGCACTGAAGCTTTCTTT. Translated: CASSRRVVGTEAFF. Variable domain in full (rest from reference TRBV7-6 and TRBJ1-1): GAGVSQSPRYKVTKRGQDVALRCDPISGHVSLYWYRQALGQGPEFLTYFNYEAQQDKSGLPNDRFSAERPEGSISTLTIQRTEQRDSAMYRCASSRRVVGTEAFFGQGTRLTVV.